The 3 T cell receptor beta chains given below trace back to one sample, sequenced in a study of T cell responses to AZD1222 COVID-19 vaccine. Clones were read by immunoSEQ multiplex PCR, and TCRdb kept only the in-frame ones, dropping some. This table has some 73,000 clones, roughly 89% appearing once. The sequencing used peripheral blood, collected 28 days after the second AZD1222 dose. These receptors originate from an adult who received the AZD1222 COVID-19 vaccine.

The V and J genes are TRBV11-3 and TRBJ1-1; D perhaps matches TRBD1 (6 bases). V shed 5 bases and J shed 8 bases, with 12 bases lying between them. Germline V gene sequence: CDR1 SGHNT, CDR2 YENEEA. This CDR3 comprises 12 residues. The CDR3 reads CASSGGTTEAFF. CDR3 DNA sequence: TGTGCCAGCAGCGGCGGGACAACGGAAGCTTTCTTT.

The chain joins TRBV3-1 (or the pseudogene TRBV3-2) to TRBJ1-1; no definite D call. V shed 1 base and J shed 3 bases, with 12 bases lying between them. CDR1 LGHDT and CDR2 YNNKEL come from the germline V gene (reference sequence). This CDR3 spans 15 amino acids. CDR3 in amino acids: CASSQAAKGHTEAFF. The DNA of the CDR3 is TGTGCCAGCAGCCAAGCCGCGAAGGGTCACACTGAAGCTTTCTTT.

The genes are TRBV5-1 and TRBJ2-2; D may correspond to TRBD1 or TRBD2 (5 bases each). The V end was cut by 5 bases, the J end by 7 bases, with 15 bases between. The germline gives CDR1 SGHRS, CDR2 YFSETQ. The CDR3 covers 14 residues. The CDR3 sequence is CASSQVARGGELFF. CDR3 nucleotide sequence: TGCGCCAGCAGTCAGGTTGCGAGGGGCGGGGAGCTGTTTTTT.